This T cell receptor beta chain came from a study of cytomegalovirus exposure and HLA in healthy donors. Researchers ran the PCR with 60 Vbeta and 13 Jbeta primers. Sequencing used immunoSEQ multiplex PCR; TCRdb keeps in-frame clones, though not all of them. The repertoire holds under 110,000 clones, with around 74% as singletons. The CDR3 contains 13 residues. Germline V gene sequence: CDR1 SNHLY, CDR2 FYNNEI. V lost 5 bases and J lost 1, with 9 bases in between. This clone was observed once. The sequencing sample was made of PBMCs. The J gene is TRBJ2-7, the V gene TRBV2, with a weak D call TRBD1 (6 bases). This clonotype was sampled from a woman aged 40 to 49 in good health and CMV-seronegative. CDR3 loop: CASSSDSSYEQYF. The CDR3 DNA reads as TGTGCCAGCAGTTCGGACAGTTCCTACGAGCAGTACTTC.